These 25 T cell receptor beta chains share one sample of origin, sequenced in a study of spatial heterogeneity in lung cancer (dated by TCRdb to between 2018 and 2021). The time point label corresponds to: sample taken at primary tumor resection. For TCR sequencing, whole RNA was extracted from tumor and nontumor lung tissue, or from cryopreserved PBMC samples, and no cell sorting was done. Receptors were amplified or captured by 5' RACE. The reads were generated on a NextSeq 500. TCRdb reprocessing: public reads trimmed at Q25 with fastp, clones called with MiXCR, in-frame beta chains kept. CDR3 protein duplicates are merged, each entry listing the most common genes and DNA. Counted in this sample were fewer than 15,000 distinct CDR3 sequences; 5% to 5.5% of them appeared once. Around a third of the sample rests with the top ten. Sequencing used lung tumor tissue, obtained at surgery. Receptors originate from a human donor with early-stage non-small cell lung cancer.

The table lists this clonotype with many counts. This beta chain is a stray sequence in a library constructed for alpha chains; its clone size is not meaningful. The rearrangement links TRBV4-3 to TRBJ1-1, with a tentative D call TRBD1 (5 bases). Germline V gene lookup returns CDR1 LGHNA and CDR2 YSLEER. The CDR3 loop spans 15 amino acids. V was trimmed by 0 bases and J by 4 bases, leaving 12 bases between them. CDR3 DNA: TGCGCCAGCAGCCAAGATCTAAAGGGGAGCACTGAAGCTTTCTTT. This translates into CASSQDLKGSTEAFF.

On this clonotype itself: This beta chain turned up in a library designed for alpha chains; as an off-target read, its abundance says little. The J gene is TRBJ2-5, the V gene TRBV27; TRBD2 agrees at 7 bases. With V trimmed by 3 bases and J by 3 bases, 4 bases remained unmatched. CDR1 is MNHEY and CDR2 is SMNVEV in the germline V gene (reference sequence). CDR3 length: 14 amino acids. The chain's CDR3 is CASSFLGGEETQYF. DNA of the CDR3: TGTGCCAGCAGTTTCTTGGGGGGGGAAGAGACCCAGTACTTC.

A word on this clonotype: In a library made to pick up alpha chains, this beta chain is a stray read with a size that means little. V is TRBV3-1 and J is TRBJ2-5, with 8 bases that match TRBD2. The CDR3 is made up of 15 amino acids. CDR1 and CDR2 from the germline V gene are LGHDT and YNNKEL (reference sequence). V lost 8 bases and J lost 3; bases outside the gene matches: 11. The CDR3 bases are TGTGCCAGCCGCACAATTAGTAGCGGGGAAGAGACCCAGTACTTC. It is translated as CASRTISSGEETQYF.

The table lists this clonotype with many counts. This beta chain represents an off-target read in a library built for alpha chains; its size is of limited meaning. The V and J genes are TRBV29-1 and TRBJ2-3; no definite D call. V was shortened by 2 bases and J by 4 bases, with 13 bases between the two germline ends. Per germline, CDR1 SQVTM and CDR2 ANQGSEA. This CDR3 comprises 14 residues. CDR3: CSVESWAEADTQYF. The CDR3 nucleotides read TGCAGCGTTGAATCTTGGGCCGAGGCAGATACGCAGTATTTT.

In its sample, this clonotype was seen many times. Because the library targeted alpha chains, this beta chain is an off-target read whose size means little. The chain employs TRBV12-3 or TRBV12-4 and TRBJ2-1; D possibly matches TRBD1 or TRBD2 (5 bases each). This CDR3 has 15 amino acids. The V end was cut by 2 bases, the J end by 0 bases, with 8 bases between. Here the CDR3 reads CASSLSGGSYNEQFF. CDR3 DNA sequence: TGTGCCAGCAGTTTAAGTGGGGGCTCCTACAATGAGCAGTTCTTC.

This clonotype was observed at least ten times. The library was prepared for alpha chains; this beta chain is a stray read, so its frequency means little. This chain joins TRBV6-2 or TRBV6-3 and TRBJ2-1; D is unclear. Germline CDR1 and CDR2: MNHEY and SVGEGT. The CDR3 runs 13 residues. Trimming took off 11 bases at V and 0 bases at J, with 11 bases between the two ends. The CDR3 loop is CASQVGSYNEQFF. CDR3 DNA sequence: TGTGCCTCCCAGGTGGGCTCCTACAATGAGCAGTTCTTC.

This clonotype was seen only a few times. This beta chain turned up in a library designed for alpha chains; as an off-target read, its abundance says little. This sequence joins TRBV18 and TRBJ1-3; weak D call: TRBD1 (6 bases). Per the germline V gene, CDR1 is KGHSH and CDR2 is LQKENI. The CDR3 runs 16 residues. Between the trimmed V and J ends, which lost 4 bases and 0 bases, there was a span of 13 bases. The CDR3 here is CASSQAEGGSGNTIYF. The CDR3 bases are TGTGCCAGCTCACAAGCCGAAGGGGGCTCTGGAAACACCATATATTTT.

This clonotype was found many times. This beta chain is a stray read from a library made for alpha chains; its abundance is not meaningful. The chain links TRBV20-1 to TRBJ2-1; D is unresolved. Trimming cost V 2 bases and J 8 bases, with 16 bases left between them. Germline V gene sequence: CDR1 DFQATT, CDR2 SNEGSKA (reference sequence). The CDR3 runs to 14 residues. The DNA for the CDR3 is TGCAGTGCTAGACGAGTGAATACCGGAGATGAGCAGTTCTTC. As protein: CSARRVNTGDEQFF.

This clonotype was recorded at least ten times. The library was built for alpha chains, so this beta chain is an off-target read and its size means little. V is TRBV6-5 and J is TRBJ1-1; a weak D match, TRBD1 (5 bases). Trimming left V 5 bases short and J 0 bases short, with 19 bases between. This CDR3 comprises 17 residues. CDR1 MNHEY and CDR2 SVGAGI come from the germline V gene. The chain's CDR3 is CASSPTVPSTMNTEAFF. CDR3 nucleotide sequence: TGTGCCAGCAGTCCGACAGTACCTTCAACAATGAACACTGAAGCTTTCTTT.

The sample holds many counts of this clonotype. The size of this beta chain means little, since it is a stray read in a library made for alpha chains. In nucleotides, the CDR3 is TGCGCCAGCAGCCAAGATAGGACTGAGAGCTTCTATGGCTACACCTTC. This encodes CASSQDRTESFYGYTF. The chain couples TRBV4-1 to TRBJ1-2; D unclear. Trimming left V 0 bases short and J 4 bases short, with 15 bases between. The CDR3 covers 16 residues. Germline V gene data show CDR1 as MGHRA and CDR2 as YSYEKL.

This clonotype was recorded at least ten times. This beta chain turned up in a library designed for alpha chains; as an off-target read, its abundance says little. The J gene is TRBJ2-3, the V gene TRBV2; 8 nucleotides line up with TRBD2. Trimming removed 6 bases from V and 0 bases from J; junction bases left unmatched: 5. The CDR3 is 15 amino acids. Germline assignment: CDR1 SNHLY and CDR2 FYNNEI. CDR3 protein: CASRGLVTSTDTQYF. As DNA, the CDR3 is TGTGCCAGCAGGGGACTAGTCACGAGCACAGATACGCAGTATTTT.

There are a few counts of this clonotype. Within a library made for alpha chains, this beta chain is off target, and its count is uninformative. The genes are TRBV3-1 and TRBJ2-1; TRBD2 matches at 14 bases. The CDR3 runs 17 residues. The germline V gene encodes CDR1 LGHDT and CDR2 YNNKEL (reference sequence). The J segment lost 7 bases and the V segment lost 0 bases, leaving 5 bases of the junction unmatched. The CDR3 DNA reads TGTGCCAGCAGCCAAGATGCGGGGACTAGCGGGAGAAATGAGCAGTTCTTC. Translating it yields CASSQDAGTSGRNEQFF.

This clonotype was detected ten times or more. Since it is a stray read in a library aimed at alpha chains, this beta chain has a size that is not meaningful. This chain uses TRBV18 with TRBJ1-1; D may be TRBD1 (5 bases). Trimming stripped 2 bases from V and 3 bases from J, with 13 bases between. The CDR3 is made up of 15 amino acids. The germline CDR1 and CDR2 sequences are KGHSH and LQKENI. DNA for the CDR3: TGTGCCAGCTCACCAACGAGAACGGGGGACACTGAAGCTTTCTTT. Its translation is CASSPTRTGDTEAFF.

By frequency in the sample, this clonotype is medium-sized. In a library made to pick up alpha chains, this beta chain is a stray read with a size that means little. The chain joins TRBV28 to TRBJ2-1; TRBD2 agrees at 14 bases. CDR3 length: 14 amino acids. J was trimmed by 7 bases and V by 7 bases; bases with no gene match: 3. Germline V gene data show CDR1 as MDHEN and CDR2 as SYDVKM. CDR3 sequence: CASTWTSGRNEQFF. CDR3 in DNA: TGTGCCAGCACCTGGACTAGCGGGAGGAATGAGCAGTTCTTC.

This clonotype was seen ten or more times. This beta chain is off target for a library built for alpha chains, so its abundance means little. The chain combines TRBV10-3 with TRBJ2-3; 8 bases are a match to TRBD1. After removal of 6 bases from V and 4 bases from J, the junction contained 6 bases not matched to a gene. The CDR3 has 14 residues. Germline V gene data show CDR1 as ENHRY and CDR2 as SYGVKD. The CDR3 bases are TGTGCCATCAGCGACAGGGGCAGGTCAGATACGCAGTATTTT. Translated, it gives CAISDRGRSDTQYF.

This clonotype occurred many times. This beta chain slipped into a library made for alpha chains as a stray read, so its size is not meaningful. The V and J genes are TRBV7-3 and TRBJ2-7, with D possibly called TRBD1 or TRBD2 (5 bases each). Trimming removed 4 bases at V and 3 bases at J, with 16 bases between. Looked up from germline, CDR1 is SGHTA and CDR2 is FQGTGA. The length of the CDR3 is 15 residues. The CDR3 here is CASSSTRWGIYEQYV. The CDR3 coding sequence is TGTGCCAGCAGCTCCACGCGATGGGGGATCTACGAGCAGTACGTC.

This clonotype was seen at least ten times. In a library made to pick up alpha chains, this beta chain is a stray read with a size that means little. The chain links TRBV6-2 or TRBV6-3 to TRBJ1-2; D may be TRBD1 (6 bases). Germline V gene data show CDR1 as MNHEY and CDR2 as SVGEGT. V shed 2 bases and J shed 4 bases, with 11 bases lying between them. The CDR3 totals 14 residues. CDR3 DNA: TGTGCCAGCAGTTACCGGGGGCAAGGCTATGGCTACACCTTC. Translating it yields CASSYRGQGYGYTF.

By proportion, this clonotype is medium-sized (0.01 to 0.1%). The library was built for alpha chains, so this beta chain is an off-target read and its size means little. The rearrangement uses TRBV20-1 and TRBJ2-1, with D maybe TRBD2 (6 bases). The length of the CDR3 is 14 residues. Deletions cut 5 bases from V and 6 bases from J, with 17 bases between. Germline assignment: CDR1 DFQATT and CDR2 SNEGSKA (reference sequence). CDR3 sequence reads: CSARRDSGPNEQFF. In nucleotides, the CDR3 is TGCAGTGCTCGCCGGGACTCGGGCCCCAATGAGCAGTTCTTC.

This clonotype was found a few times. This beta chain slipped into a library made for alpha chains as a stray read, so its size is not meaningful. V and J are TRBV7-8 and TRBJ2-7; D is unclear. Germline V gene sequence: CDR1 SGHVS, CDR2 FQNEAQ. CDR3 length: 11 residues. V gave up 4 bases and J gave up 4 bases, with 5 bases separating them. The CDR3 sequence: CASSSLYEQYF. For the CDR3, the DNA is TGTGCCAGCAGCTCCTTATACGAGCAGTACTTC.

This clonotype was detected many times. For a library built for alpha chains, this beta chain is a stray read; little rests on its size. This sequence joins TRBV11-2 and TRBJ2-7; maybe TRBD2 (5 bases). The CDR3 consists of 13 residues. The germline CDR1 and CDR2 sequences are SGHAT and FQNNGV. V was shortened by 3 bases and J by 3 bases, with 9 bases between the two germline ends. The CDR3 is CASSLLAGYEQYV. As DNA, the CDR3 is TGTGCCAGCAGCTTGCTGGCGGGCTACGAGCAGTACGTC.

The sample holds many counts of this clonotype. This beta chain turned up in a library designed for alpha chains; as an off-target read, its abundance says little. The chain's CDR3 is CSVELAGTAQYF. As DNA, the CDR3 is TGCAGCGTTGAACTAGCGGGAACGGCGCAGTATTTT. The chain joins TRBV29-1 to TRBJ2-3; TRBD2 aligns across 9 bases. Germline V gives CDR1 SQVTM, CDR2 ANQGSEA. Trimming at V came to 2 bases and at J to 10 bases, leaving 4 bases not matched to a gene. This CDR3 spans 12 amino acids.

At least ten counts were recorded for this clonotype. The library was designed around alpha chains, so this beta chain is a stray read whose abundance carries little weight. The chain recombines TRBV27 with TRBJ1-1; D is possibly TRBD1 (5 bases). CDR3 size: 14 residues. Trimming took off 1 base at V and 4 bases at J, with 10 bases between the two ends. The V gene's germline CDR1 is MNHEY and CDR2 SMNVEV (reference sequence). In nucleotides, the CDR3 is TGTGCCAGCAGTTTATACGGGGCGCTCACTGAAGCTTTCTTT. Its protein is CASSLYGALTEAFF.

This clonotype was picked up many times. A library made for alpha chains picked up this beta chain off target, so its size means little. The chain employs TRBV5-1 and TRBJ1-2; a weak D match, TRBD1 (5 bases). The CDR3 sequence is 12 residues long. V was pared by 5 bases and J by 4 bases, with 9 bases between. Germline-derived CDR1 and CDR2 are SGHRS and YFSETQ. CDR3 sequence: CASRLGAYGYTF. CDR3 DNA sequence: TGCGCCAGCAGATTAGGGGCCTATGGCTACACCTTC.

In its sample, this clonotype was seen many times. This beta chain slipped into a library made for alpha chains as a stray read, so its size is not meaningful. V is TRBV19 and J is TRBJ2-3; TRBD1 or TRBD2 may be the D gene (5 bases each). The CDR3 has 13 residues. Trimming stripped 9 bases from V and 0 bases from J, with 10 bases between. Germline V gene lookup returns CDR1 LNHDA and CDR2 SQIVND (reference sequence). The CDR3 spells CASRDRSTDTQYF. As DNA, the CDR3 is TGTGCCAGCCGGGACCGCAGCACAGATACGCAGTATTTT.

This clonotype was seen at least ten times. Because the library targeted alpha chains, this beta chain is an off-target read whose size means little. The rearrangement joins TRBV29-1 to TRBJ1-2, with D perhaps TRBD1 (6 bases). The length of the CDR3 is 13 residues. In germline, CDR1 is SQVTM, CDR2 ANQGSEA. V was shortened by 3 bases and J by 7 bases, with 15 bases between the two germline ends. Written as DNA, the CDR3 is TGCAGCGTTGATCCCGGGGGGCTCGGTGGCTACACCTTC. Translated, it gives CSVDPGGLGGYTF.